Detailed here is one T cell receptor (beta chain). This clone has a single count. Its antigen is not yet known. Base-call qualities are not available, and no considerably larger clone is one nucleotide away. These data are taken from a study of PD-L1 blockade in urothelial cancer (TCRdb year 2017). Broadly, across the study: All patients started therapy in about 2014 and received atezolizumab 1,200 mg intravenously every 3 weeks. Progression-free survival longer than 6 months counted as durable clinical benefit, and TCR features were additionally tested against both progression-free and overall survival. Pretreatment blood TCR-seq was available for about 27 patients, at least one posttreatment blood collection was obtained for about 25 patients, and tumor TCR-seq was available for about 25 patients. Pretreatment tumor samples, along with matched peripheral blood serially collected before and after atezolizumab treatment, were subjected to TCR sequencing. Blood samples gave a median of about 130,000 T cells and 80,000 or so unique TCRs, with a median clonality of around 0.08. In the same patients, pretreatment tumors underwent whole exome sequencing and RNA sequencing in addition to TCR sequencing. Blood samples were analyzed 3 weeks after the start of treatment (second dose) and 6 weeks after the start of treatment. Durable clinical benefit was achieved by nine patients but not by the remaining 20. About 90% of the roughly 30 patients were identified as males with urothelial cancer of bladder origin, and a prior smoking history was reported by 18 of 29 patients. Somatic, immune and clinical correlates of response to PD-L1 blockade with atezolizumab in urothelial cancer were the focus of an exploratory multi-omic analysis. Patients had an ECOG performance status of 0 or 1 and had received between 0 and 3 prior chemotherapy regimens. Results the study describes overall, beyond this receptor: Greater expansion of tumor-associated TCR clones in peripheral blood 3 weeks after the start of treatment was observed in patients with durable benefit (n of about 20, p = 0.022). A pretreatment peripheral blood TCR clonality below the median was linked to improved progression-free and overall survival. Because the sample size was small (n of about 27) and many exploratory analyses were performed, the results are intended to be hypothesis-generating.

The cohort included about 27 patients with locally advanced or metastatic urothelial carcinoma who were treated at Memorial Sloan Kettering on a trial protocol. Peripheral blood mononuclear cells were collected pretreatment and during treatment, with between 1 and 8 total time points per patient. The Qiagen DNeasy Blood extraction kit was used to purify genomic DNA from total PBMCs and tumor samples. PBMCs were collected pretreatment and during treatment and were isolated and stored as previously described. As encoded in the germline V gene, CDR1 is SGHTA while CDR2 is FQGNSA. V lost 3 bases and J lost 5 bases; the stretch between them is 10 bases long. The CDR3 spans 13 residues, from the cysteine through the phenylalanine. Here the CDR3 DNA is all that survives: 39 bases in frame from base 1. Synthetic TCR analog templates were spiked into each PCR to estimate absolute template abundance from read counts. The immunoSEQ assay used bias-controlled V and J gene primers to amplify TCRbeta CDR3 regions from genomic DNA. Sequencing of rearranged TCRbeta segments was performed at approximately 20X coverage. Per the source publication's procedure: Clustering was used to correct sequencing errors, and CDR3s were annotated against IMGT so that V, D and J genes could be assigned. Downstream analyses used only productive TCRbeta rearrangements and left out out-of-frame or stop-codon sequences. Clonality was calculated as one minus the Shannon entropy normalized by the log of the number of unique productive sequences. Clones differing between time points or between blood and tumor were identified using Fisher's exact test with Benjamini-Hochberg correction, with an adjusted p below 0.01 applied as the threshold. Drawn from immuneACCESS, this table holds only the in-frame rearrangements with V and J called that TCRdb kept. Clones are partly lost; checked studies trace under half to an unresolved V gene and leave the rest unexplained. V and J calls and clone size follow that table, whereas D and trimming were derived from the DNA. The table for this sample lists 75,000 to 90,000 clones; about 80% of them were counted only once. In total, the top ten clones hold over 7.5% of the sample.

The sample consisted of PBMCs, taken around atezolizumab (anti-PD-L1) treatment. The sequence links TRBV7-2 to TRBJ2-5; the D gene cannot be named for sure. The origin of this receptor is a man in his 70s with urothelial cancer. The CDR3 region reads CASSFPARETQYF. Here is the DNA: TGTGCCAGCAGCTTTCCAGCTAGGGAGACCCAGTACTTC.